The source of this T cell receptor (beta chain) is a study of blood T cell repertoires in COVID-19. The authors' processing: Amplified reference gene primers provided the basis for estimating nucleated cell counts. Using immunoSEQ multiplex PCR, the repertoire was profiled, and TCRdb retains in-frame clones only, with some absent. The DNA gave D and trimming, while V, J and clone size come from that table. This sample has about 320,000 clones, with about 89% found just once. The germline V and J ends were trimmed by 3 bases and 2 bases, with 18 bases remaining between them. Germline V gene data show CDR1 as SGHRS and CDR2 as YFSETQ. The CDR3 length is 16 residues.

Input material: peripheral blood. The chain joins TRBV5-1 to TRBJ2-7; D gene ambiguous. The TCR originated in a man between 18 and 35 years old who had recovered from COVID-19. CDR3 nucleotides: TGCGCCAGCAGCTCTGCGGTTTCCACCAGCACCTACGAGCAGTACTTC. Its translation is CASSSAVSTSTYEQYF.